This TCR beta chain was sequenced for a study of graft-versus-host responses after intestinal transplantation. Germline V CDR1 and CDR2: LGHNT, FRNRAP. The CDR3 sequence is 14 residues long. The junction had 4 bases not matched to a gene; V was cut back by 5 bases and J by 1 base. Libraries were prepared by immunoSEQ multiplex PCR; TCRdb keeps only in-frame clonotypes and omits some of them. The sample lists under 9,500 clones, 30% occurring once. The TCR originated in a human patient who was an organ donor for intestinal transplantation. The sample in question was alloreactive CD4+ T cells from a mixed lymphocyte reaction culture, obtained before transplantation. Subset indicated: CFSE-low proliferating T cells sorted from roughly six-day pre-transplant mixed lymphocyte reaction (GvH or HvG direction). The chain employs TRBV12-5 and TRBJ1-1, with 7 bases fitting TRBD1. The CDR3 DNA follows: TGTGCTAGTGGTCAGGGACAGACGAACACTGAAGCTTTCTTT. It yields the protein CASGQGQTNTEAFF.